These 16 T cell receptor beta chains were sequenced from one sample in a study of blood T cell repertoires in COVID-19. Produced via immunoSEQ multiplex PCR; TCRdb's table is partial and in-frame only. The sample includes 150,000 to 200,000 clones, around 88% seen only once; the top ten take 7.5% to 10%. The sequencing input was PBMCs or T cells enriched from blood (not recorded which). These receptors were taken from a woman aged 25-40 years who had recovered from COVID-19.

The rearrangement uses TRBV3-1 (or the pseudogene TRBV3-2) and TRBJ1-6; 11 positions agree with TRBD1. The junction had 8 bases not matched to a gene; V was cut back by 1 base and J by 6 bases. This CDR3 has 18 amino acids. In germline, CDR1 is LGHDT, CDR2 YNNKEL (reference sequence). CDR3 region: CASSQGTRTGGLNSPLHF. As DNA, the CDR3 is TGTGCCAGCAGCCAAGGGACCAGGACAGGGGGCCTTAATTCACCCCTCCACTTT.

This chain joins TRBV27 and TRBJ2-7, with 13 bases that match TRBD2. The CDR3 sequence is 19 residues long. V was pared by 6 bases and J by 0 bases, with 14 bases of the junction left unmatched. The germline V gene has CDR1 MNHEY and CDR2 SMNVEV (reference sequence). The CDR3 nucleotides are TGTGCCAGCAGCCGGGTAACTAGCGGGAGGGTTATCAGCTCCTACGAGCAGTACTTC. Its protein is CASSRVTSGRVISSYEQYF.

The J gene is TRBJ2-7, the V gene TRBV7-2, with 7 bases identical to TRBD2. The V gene end was trimmed by 5 bases and the J gene end by 3 bases; junction bases not matched to a gene: 4. The V gene's germline CDR1 is SGHTA and CDR2 FQGNSA. The CDR3 has 13 amino acids. CDR3 bases: TGTGCCAGCAGCCACAAGCGGGACTACGAGCAGTACTTC. Translation: CASSHKRDYEQYF.

The gene calls are TRBV24-1 and TRBJ2-2; possibly TRBD2 for D (6 bases). V lost 4 bases to trimming and J lost 5 bases, with 16 bases between them. CDR1 and CDR2 (germline): KGHDR, SFDVKD. This CDR3 is built from 16 residues. The CDR3 nucleotides are TGTGCCACCAGTGACCCTACTCTAGCGAGAACCGGGGAGCTGTTTTTT. This gives the protein CATSDPTLARTGELFF.

Of note for this clone: This sample includes further DNA sequences coding for the same CDR3. The genes are TRBV28 and TRBJ1-2, with 9 bases aligning to TRBD1. This CDR3 comprises 13 residues. CDR1 is MDHEN and CDR2 is SYDVKM in the germline V gene. J was trimmed by 5 bases and V by 6 bases; bases with no gene match: 4. CDR3 sequence: CASSLTGGYGYTF. DNA of the CDR3: TGTGCCAGCAGCCTGACAGGGGGGTATGGCTACACCTTC.

The V gene is TRBV7-2, the J gene TRBJ2-5, with D maybe TRBD1 (5 bases). Germline-derived CDR1 and CDR2 are SGHTA and FQGNSA. Trimming shortened V by 3 bases and J by 3 bases, and 20 bases separated the two germline ends. The CDR3 covers 17 residues. This chain's CDR3 is CASSFPRLTDPEETQYF. For the CDR3, the DNA is TGTGCCAGCAGCTTTCCACGTCTGACAGATCCCGAAGAGACCCAGTACTTC.

This clone was counted many times. This chain joins TRBV3-1 (or the pseudogene TRBV3-2) and TRBJ2-3, with TRBD2 identical over 7 bases. J was trimmed by 4 bases and V by 1 base; bases with no gene match: 5. CDR1 and CDR2 from the germline V gene are LGHDT and YNNKEL (reference sequence). This CDR3 has 15 amino acids. CDR3 loop: CASSQGAGEADTQYF. Here the CDR3 DNA reads TGTGCCAGCAGCCAAGGGGCGGGAGAGGCAGATACGCAGTATTTT.

This chain uses TRBV29-1 with TRBJ2-7; maybe TRBD2 (6 bases). Between the trimmed V and J ends, which lost 7 bases and 5 bases, there was a span of 12 bases. Per germline, CDR1 SQVTM and CDR2 ANQGSEA. The CDR3 has 11 residues. The DNA for the CDR3 is TGCAGCGCAACTACTAGCAACGAGCAGTACTTC. This translates into CSATTSNEQYF.

This clone was counted a few times. The gene calls are TRBV6-5 and TRBJ2-1; the match to TRBD2 covers 10 bases. With V trimmed by 4 bases and J by 5 bases, 5 bases remained unmatched. The germline V gene has CDR1 MNHEY and CDR2 SVGAGI. The CDR3 is 15 amino acids. For the CDR3, the DNA is TGTGCCAGCAGTTTTACTAGCGGGGATAACAATGAGCAGTTCTTC. Encoded protein: CASSFTSGDNNEQFF.

V usage is TRBV4-1 and J usage is TRBJ2-1; unclear D gene. CDR3 length: 14 amino acids. V shed 4 bases and J shed 0 bases, with 7 bases lying between them. Germline V gene sequence: CDR1 MGHRA, CDR2 YSYEKL. The CDR3 DNA reads TGCGCCAGCAGCCCTTTGAGCTCCTACAATGAGCAGTTCTTC. Amino acids: CASSPLSSYNEQFF.

V usage is TRBV19 and J usage is TRBJ2-7; TRBD2 matches 8 bases. V was clipped by 3 bases and J by 1 base; unmatched bases: 8. Looked up from germline, CDR1 is LNHDA and CDR2 is SQIVND (reference sequence). The CDR3 is made up of 16 amino acids. The CDR3 DNA reads as TGTGCCAGTAGTATGGGCGGGGGGAGAGGATCCTACGAGCAGTACTTC. It is translated as CASSMGGGRGSYEQYF.

This clone occurred a few times. The J gene is TRBJ2-3, the V gene TRBV24-1; 8 positions match TRBD2. V lost 0 bases and J lost 3; bases outside the gene matches: 7. Germline loops: CDR1 KGHDR, CDR2 SFDVKD. This CDR3 contains 17 residues. Here the CDR3 reads CATSDLPREGRTDTQYF. In nucleotides, the CDR3 is TGTGCCACCAGTGATTTGCCTCGGGAGGGCCGTACAGATACGCAGTATTTT.

The gene calls are TRBV3-1 (or the pseudogene TRBV3-2) and TRBJ2-2, with 14 bases fitting TRBD2. CDR3 length: 18 residues. Trimming removed 5 bases from V and 5 bases from J; junction bases left unmatched: 10. The germline V gene has CDR1 LGHDT and CDR2 YNNKEL (reference sequence). Here the CDR3 reads CASSFGLAGGPDTGELFF. The CDR3 DNA is TGTGCCAGCAGCTTCGGACTAGCGGGAGGCCCGGATACCGGGGAGCTGTTTTTT.

The chain carries TRBV2 and TRBJ2-3, with a weak D call TRBD1 (5 bases). The germline V gene has CDR1 SNHLY and CDR2 FYNNEI. The CDR3 runs to 12 residues. Trimming took 6 bases from V and 6 from J, leaving 10 bases between them. The CDR3 nucleotides are TGTGCCAGCAGGCCAGGGTGGGATACGCAGTATTTT. This translates into CASRPGWDTQYF.

V gene TRBV6-1 combines with J gene TRBJ1-5; D is perhaps TRBD1 (6 bases). V was shortened by 4 bases and J by 4 bases, with 20 bases between the two germline ends. The CDR3 has 17 amino acids. In germline, CDR1 is MNHNS, CDR2 SASEGT. The CDR3 loop is CASSGGIVTGMNQPQHF. The DNA for the CDR3 is TGTGCCAGCAGTGGAGGTATAGTGACAGGAATGAATCAGCCCCAGCATTTT.

As for this clone: Additional DNA sequences in this sample encode the identical CDR3. The chain carries TRBV9 and TRBJ2-2, with D hard to call. Germline V lookup: CDR1 SGDLS, CDR2 YYNGEE. The CDR3 runs to 13 residues. V was pared by 0 bases and J by 3 bases, with 3 bases between. The CDR3 DNA reads TGTGCCAGCAGCGTAGGCGACACCGGGGAGCTGTTTTTT. The encoded protein is CASSVGDTGELFF.